The clone carrying this T cell receptor (beta chain) was picked up many times. The isolated RNA, all of it, was reverse transcribed, so expressed TCRB transcripts were what got sequenced. Clones were read by immunoSEQ multiplex PCR, and TCRdb kept only the in-frame ones, dropping some. The table lists under 400,000 clones, roughly 15% of them singletons. The sample is drawn from a study of beta chain features in type 1 diabetes. Germline CDR1 is KGHSH and CDR2 is LQKENI. V dropped 3 bases and J dropped 6; count of bases not matched to a gene: 5. There are 13 residues in the CDR3. The sequenced material came from central memory CD4+ T cells from blood. V and J are TRBV18 and TRBJ2-7, with 7 bases that match TRBD1. This TCR was recovered from a man in his thirties or forties in good health. CDR3 loop: CASSPLQGSEQYV. In DNA, the CDR3 is TGTGCCAGCTCACCGCTACAGGGGAGCGAGCAGTACGTC.